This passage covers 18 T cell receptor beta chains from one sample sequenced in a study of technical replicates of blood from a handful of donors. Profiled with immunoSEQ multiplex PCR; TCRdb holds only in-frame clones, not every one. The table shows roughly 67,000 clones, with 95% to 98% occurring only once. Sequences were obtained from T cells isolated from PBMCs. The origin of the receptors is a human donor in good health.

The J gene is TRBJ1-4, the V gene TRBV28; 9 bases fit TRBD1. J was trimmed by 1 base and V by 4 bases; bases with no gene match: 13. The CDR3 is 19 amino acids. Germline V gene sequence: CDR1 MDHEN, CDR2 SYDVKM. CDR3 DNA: TGTGCCAGCAGTTCAACGTTGGGACAGGGCGTGATAACTAATGAAAAACTGTTTTTT. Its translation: CASSSTLGQGVITNEKLFF.

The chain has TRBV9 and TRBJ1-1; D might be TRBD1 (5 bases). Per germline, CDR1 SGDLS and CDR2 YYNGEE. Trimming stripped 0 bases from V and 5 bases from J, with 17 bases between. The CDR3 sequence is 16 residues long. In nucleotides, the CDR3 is TGTGCCAGCAGCGTAGGGGGAGTCCCGGGGGGGACTGAAGCTTTCTTT. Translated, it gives CASSVGGVPGGTEAFF.

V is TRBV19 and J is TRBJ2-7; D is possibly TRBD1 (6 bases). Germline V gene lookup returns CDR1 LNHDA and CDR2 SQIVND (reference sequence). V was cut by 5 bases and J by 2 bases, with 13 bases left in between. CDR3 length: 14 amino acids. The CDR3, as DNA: TGTGCCAGTAGTCCTATAACAGGGACCTACGAGCAGTACTTC. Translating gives CASSPITGTYEQYF.

Here the CDR3 DNA reads TGCGCCAGCAGCCAAGTTGACTATGGGAACACTGAAGCTTTCTTT. Its protein product is CASSQVDYGNTEAFF. The chain has TRBV4-1 and TRBJ1-1; D not certain. The V gene lost 1 base and the J gene lost 1 base, with 10 bases spanning the gap. Germline-derived CDR1 and CDR2 are MGHRA and YSYEKL. The CDR3 contains 15 residues.

In nucleotides, the CDR3 is TGTGCCAGCAGCCCGGAGACAGGACCCCTCTACGAGCAGTACTTC. Residues: CASSPETGPLYEQYF. The chain links TRBV25-1 to TRBJ2-7, with D possibly TRBD1 on 6 matching bases. Trimming stripped 6 bases from V and 3 bases from J, with 18 bases between. The CDR3 contains 15 residues. Per the germline V gene, CDR1 is MGHDK and CDR2 is SYGVNS.

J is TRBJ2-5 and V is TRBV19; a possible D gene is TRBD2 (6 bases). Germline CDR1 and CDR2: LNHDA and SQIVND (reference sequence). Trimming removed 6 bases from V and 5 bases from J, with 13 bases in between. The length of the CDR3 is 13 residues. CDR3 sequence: CASRNSGFETQYF. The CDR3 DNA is TGTGCCAGTAGAAACAGCGGGTTTGAGACCCAGTACTTC.

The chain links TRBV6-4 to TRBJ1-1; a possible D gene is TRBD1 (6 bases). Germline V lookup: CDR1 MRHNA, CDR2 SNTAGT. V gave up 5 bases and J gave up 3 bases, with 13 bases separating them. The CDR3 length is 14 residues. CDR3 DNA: TGTGCCAGCAGTCTCACCAGGGGAGACACTGAAGCTTTCTTT. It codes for CASSLTRGDTEAFF.

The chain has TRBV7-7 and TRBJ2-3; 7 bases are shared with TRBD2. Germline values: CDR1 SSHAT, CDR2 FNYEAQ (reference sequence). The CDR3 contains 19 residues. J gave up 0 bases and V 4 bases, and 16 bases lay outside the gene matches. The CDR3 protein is CASSSRPPGRGISTDTQYF. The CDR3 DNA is TGTGCCAGCAGCTCTCGACCGCCGGGGAGGGGAATTAGCACAGATACGCAGTATTTT.

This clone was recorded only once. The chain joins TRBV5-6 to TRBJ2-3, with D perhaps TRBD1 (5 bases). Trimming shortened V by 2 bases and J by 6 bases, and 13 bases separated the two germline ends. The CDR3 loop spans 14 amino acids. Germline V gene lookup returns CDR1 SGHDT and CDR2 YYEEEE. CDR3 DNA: TGTGCCAGCAGCTTATTTACAGGCCTGGATACGCAGTATTTT. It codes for CASSLFTGLDTQYF.

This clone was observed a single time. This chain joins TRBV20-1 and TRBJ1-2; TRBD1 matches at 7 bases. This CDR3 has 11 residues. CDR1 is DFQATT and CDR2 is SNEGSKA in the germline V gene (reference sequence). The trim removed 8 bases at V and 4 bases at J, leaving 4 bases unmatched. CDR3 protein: CSHRTGYGYTF. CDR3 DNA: TGCAGTCACAGGACAGGCTATGGCTACACCTTC.

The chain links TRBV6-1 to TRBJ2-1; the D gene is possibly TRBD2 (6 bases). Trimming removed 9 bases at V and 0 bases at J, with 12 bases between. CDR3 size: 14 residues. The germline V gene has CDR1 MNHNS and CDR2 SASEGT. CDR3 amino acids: CASLREVSYNEQFF. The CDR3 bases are TGTGCCAGTCTCAGGGAGGTCTCCTACAATGAGCAGTTCTTC.

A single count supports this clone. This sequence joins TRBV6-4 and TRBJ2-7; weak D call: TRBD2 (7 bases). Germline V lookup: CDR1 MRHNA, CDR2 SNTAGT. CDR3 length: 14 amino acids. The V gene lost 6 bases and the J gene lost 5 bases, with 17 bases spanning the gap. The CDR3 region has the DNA TGTGCCAGCAGCCAATTTGGGGGGGCGGACGAGCAGTACTTC. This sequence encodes CASSQFGGADEQYF.

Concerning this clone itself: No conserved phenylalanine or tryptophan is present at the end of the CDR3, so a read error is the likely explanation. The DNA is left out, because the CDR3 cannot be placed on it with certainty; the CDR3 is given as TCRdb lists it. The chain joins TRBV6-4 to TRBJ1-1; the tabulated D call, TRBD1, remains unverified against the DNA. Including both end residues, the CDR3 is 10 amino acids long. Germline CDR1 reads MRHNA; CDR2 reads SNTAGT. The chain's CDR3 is CASSGKGQSV.

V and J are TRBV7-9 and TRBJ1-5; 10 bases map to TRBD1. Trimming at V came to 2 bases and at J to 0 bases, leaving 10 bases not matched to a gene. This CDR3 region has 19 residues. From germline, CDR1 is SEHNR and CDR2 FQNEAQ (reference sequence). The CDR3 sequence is CASSLTKTGGVDSNQPQHF. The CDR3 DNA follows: TGTGCCAGCAGCTTAACCAAGACAGGGGGCGTTGATAGCAATCAGCCCCAGCATTTT.

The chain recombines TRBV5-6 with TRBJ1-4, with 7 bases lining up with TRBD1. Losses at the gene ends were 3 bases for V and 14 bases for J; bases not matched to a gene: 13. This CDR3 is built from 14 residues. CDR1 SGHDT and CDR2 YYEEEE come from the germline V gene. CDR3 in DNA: TGTGCCAGCAGCTCGGGGACAGCCATCGGAGAGCTGTTTTTT. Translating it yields CASSSGTAIGELFF.

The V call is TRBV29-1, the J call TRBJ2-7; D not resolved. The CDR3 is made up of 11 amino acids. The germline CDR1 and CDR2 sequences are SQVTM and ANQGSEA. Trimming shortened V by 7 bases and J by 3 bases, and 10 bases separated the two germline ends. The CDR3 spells CSAEENYEQYF. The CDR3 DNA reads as TGCAGCGCTGAGGAGAACTACGAGCAGTACTTC.

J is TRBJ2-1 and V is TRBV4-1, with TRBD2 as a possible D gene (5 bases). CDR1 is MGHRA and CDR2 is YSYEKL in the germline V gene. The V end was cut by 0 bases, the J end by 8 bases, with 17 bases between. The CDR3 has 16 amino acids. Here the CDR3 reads CASSQDSGKGIYEQFF. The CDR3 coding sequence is TGCGCCAGCAGCCAAGATTCCGGGAAAGGTATATATGAGCAGTTCTTC.

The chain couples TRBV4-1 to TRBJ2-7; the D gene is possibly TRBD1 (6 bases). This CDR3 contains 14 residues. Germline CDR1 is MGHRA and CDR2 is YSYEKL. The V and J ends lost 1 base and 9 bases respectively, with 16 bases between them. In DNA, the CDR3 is TGCGCCAGCAGCCAAGTTCCAGGGGTAGCTGGGCAGTACTTC. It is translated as CASSQVPGVAGQYF.